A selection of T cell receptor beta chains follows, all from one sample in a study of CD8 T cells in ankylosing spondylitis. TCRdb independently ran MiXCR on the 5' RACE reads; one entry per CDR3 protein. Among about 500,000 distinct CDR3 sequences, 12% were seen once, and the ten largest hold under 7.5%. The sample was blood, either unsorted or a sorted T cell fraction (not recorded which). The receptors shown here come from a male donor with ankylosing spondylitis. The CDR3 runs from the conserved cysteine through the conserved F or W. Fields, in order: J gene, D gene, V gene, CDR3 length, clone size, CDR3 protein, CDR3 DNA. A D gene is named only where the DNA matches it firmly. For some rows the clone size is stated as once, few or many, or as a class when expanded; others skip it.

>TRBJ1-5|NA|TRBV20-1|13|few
CSASSSGNQPQHF
TGCAGTGCTAGCTCAAGTGGCAATCAGCCCCAGCATTTT
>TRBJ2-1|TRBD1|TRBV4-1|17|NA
CASSQTPGTGVYNEQFF
TGCGCCAGCAGCCAAACTCCCGGGACAGGGGTCTACAATGAGCAGTTCTTC
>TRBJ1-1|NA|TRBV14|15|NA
CASSHAGAVDTEAFF
TGTGCCAGCAGCCATGCAGGGGCTGTGGATACTGAAGCTTTCTTT
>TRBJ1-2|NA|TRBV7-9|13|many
CASSGQTDYGYTF
TGTGCCAGCAGCGGACAGACCGACTATGGCTACACCTTC
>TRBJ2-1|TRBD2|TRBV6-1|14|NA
CASIPGLAYNEQFF
TGTGCCAGCATTCCGGGACTAGCTTACAATGAGCAGTTCTTC
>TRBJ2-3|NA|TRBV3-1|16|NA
CASSQRMSVGADTQYF
TGTGCCAGCAGCCAGAGAATGAGCGTCGGGGCAGATACGCAGTATTTT
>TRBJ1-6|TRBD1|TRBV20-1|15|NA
CSARPPGTGDSPLHF
TGCAGTGCTAGACCTCCCGGGACAGGGGATTCACCCCTCCACTTT
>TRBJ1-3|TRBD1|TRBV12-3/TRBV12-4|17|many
CASSESPGGSSGNTIYF
TGTGCCAGCAGTGAATCCCCAGGGGGCAGCTCTGGAAACACCATATATTTT
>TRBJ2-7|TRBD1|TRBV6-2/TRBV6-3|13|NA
CASRAGQAYEQYF
TGTGCCAGCAGGGCGGGACAGGCCTACGAGCAGTACTTC
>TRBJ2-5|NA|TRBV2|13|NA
CASSTTQQETQYF
TGTGCCAGCAGCACTACACAGCAAGAGACCCAGTACTTC
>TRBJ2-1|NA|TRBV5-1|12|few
CASSGGVNEQFF
TGCGCCAGCAGCGGGGGAGTTAATGAGCAGTTCTTC
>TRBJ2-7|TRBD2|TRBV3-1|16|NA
CASSHSSGGLSYEQYF
TGTGCCAGCAGCCACTCCAGCGGGGGACTTTCCTACGAGCAGTACTTC
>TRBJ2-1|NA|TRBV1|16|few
CTSSHGLAGEYNEQFF
TGCACCAGCAGCCACGGACTAGCGGGGGAGTACAATGAGCAGTTCTTC
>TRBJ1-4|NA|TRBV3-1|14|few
CASSRFGTLEKLFF
TGTGCCAGCAGCCGTTTTGGGACTCTGGAAAAACTGTTTTTT
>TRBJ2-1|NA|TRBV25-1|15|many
CASRKAGTAYNEQFF
TGTGCCAGCAGAAAAGCCGGGACGGCGTACAATGAGCAGTTCTTC
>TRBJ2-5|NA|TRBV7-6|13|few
CASSPSSVGTQYF
TGTGCCAGCAGCCCTAGTTCGGTAGGGACCCAGTACTTC
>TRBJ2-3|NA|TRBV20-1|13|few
CSAKAGGTDTQYF
TGCAGTGCCAAAGCTGGCGGCACAGATACGCAGTATTTT
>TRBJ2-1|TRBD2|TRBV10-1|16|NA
CASSDLAGGPMNEQFF
TGCGCCAGCAGTGACCTAGCGGGAGGGCCGATGAATGAGCAGTTCTTC
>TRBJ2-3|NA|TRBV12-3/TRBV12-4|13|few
CASSLQQWNTQYF
TGTGCCAGCAGTTTACAGCAGTGGAATACGCAGTATTTT
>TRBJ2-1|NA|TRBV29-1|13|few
CSVDNELYNEQFF
TGCAGCGTTGATAACGAGCTCTACAATGAGCAGTTCTTC
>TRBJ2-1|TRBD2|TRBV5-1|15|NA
CASSPSSSGIDEQFF
TGCGCCAGCAGCCCTTCGAGTAGCGGGATCGATGAGCAGTTCTTC
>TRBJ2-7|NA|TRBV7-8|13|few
CASSLVLADEQYF
TGTGCCAGCAGCTTAGTATTGGCGGACGAGCAGTACTTC
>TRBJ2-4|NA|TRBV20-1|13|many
CSLSGRSKNIQYF
TGCAGCCTTTCAGGGAGGTCCAAAAACATTCAGTACTTC
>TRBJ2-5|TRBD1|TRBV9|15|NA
CASSPWGQGQETQYF
TGTGCCAGCAGCCCATGGGGACAGGGTCAAGAGACCCAGTACTTC
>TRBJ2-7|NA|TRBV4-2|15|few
CASSQDYGSSYEQYF
TGTGCCAGCAGCCAAGATTACGGCAGCTCCTACGAGCAGTACTTC
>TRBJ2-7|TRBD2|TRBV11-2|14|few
CASTRGTNSYEQYF
TGTGCCAGCACCCGGGGGACTAACTCCTACGAGCAGTACTTC
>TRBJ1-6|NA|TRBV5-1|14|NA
CASSPFTGNSPLHF
TGCGCCAGCAGCCCCTTCACGGGTAATTCACCCCTCCACTTT
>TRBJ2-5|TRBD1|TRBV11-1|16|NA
CASSFGTGRKTETQYF
TGTGCCAGCAGCTTTGGGACAGGGCGGAAGACGGAGACCCAGTACTTC
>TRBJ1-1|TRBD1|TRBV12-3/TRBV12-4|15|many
CASSFWGQLNTEAFF
TGTGCCAGCAGTTTTTGGGGACAGTTGAACACTGAAGCTTTCTTT
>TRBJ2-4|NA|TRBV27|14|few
CASSSDRVSNIQYF
TGTGCCAGCAGTTCCGACAGAGTATCAAACATTCAGTACTTC
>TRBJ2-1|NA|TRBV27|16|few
CASSQDAWEPGNEQFF
TGTGCCAGCAGCCAGGATGCTTGGGAGCCCGGGAATGAGCAGTTCTTC
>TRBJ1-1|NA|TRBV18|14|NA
CASSPSGPNTEAFF
TGTGCCAGCTCACCCTCGGGACCCAACACTGAAGCTTTCTTT
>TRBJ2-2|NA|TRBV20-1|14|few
CSAIPGSNTGELFF
TGCAGTGCCATCCCCGGGAGCAACACCGGGGAGCTGTTTTTT
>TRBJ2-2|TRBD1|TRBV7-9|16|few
CASSRRDRGRPGELFF
TGTGCCAGCAGTCGCCGGGACAGGGGGCGACCCGGGGAGCTGTTTTTT
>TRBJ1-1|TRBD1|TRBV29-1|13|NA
CSVRGLMNTEAFF
TGCAGCGTCAGGGGGCTGATGAACACTGAAGCTTTCTTT
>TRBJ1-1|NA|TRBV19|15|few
CASSTEEGGYTEAFF
TGTGCCAGTAGTACAGAGGAGGGAGGTTACACTGAAGCTTTCTTT
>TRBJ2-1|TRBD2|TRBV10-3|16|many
CAISESGGRGWNEQFF
TGTGCCATCAGTGAGTCGGGCGGGAGAGGTTGGAATGAGCAGTTCTTC
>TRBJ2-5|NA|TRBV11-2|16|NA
CASSSISQWQQETQYF
TGTGCCAGCAGCTCCATTAGTCAGTGGCAACAAGAGACCCAGTACTTC
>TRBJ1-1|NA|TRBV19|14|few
CASLDLRGNTEAFF
TGTGCCAGTCTCGATCTCCGGGGTAACACTGAAGCTTTCTTT
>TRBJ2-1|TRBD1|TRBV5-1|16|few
CASSQNPGQGNHEQFF
TGCGCCAGCAGCCAAAACCCCGGACAGGGGAATCATGAGCAGTTCTTC
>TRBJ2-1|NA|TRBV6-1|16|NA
CASSDEWVNVVNEQFF
TGTGCCAGCAGTGACGAGTGGGTTAACGTGGTGAATGAGCAGTTCTTC
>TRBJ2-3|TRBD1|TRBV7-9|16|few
CASSLGDRERSDTQYF
TGTGCCAGCAGCTTAGGTGACAGGGAAAGGTCAGATACGCAGTATTTT
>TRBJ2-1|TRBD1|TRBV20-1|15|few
CSARDRDRVYNEQFF
TGCAGTGCTAGAGATAGGGACAGGGTCTACAATGAGCAGTTCTTC
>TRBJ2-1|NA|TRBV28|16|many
CASSSSLGAPYNEQFF
TGTGCCAGCAGCTCTTCCTTAGGGGCACCCTACAATGAGCAGTTCTTC
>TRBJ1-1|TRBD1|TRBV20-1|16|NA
CSARGDGKGANTEAFF
TGCAGTGCTAGAGGAGATGGGAAGGGGGCGAACACTGAAGCTTTCTTT
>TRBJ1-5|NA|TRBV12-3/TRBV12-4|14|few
CASSGGGVNQPQHF
TGTGCCAGCAGCGGGGGGGGGGTCAATCAGCCCCAGCATTTT
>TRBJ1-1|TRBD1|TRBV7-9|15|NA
CASSPDRAMNTEAFF
TGTGCCAGCAGCCCGGACAGGGCCATGAACACTGAAGCTTTCTTT
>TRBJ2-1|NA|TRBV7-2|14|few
CASRWGQGGNEQFF
TGTGCCAGCAGGTGGGGGCAGGGGGGGAATGAGCAGTTCTTC
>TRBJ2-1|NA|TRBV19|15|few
CASSSGLSGYNEQFF
TGTGCCAGTAGTAGCGGGCTGTCGGGGTACAATGAGCAGTTCTTC
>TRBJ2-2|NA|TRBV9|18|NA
CASSVHPTGFGKGGELFF
TGTGCCAGCAGCGTTCACCCCACGGGCTTTGGGAAGGGCGGGGAGCTGTTTTTT
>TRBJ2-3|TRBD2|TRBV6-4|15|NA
CASRRLAGGPDTQYF
TGTGCCAGCAGAAGACTAGCGGGAGGACCAGATACGCAGTATTTT